These T cell receptor beta chains were read from a single sample in a study of blood T cell repertoires in COVID-19. Measured with immunoSEQ multiplex PCR; TCRdb has only the in-frame clones, and not every one. The sample yields just over 75,000 clones, around nine tenths seen once. The sequenced sample consisted of peripheral blood. The receptors shown here come from a woman of 80 years or more with active or convalescent COVID-19. CDR3s include the opening cysteine and the closing phenylalanine or tryptophan. Fields, in order: V gene, J gene, clone size, D gene, CDR3 DNA, CDR3 protein. The D gene is left open where the match is weak. Where a row states a size, it is once, few, many or the class of an expanded clone; other rows omit it.

V: TRBV6-5
J: TRBJ2-1
size: -
D: TRBD1
DNA: TGTGCCAGCAGTTCGGAATCGACAGGGTGGGTTCATGAGCAGTTCTTC
CDR3: CASSSESTGWVHEQFF

V: TRBV5-8
J: TRBJ2-7
size: -
D: TRBD2
DNA: TGTGCCAGCAGCTGGGGAGGGAGGGGCTGGTCCTACGAGCAGTACTTC
CDR3: CASSWGGRGWSYEQYF

V: TRBV7-2
J: TRBJ2-1
size: -
D: TRBD2
DNA: TGTGCCAGCAGCTTATCAACTAGCGGCTACAATGAGCAGTTCTTC
CDR3: CASSLSTSGYNEQFF

V: TRBV10-3
J: TRBJ1-6
size: -
D: -
DNA: TGTGCCATCACGGCGTCGGGGCAGGGGAGTTCACCCCTCCACTTT
CDR3: CAITASGQGSSPLHF

V: TRBV11-2
J: TRBJ2-7
size: -
D: -
DNA: TGTGCCAGCAGCCGACAGGTAGAAGGGGAGCAGTACTTC
CDR3: CASSRQVEGEQYF

V: TRBV5-1
J: TRBJ2-3
size: -
D: TRBD1
DNA: TGCGCCAGCAGCTTTACAGGGGGCACTTACACAGATACGCAGTATTTT
CDR3: CASSFTGGTYTDTQYF

V: TRBV7-2
J: TRBJ1-6
size: -
D: -
DNA: TGTGCCAGCAGACACACTCCCGGGACAAACCCTTCACCCCTCCACTTT
CDR3: CASRHTPGTNPSPLHF

V: TRBV7-9
J: TRBJ1-4
size: -
D: TRBD1
DNA: TGTGCCAGCAGCGTCACAGGGGGGGGAGAAAAACTGTTTTTT
CDR3: CASSVTGGGEKLFF

V: TRBV7-2
J: TRBJ2-7
size: -
D: TRBD2
DNA: TGTGCCAGCAGCCGGGGACTACCCTCCTACGAGCAGTACTTC
CDR3: CASSRGLPSYEQYF

V: TRBV28
J: TRBJ1-5
size: few
D: TRBD1
DNA: TGTGCCAGCCGGACAGGGGAACTTAGCAATCAGCCCCAGCATTTT
CDR3: CASRTGELSNQPQHF

V: TRBV2
J: TRBJ2-7
size: -
D: -
DNA: TGTGCCAGCAGTGTCCAGGCCCGCTACGAGCAGTACTTC
CDR3: CASSVQARYEQYF

V: TRBV24-1
J: TRBJ1-5
size: -
D: -
DNA: TGTGCCACCAGTGATCGGGGGATTGGCAATCAGCCCCAGCATTTT
CDR3: CATSDRGIGNQPQHF

V: TRBV7-9
J: TRBJ1-3
size: -
D: -
DNA: TGTGCCAGCAGCTTTAATACAGCAAAGGGAAACACCATATATTTT
CDR3: CASSFNTAKGNTIYF

V: TRBV3-1/TRBV3-2
J: TRBJ1-5
size: -
D: TRBD1
DNA: TGTGCCAGCAGCCAATCCGGACAGGGGCAGAATCAGCCCCAGCATTTT
CDR3: CASSQSGQGQNQPQHF

V: TRBV28
J: TRBJ1-2
size: -
D: -
DNA: TGTGCCAGCAGTTTCGAGGGGGTCTCATATGTGCTCACCTTC
CDR3: CASSFEGVSYVLTF

V: TRBV15
J: TRBJ2-3
size: -
D: TRBD2
DNA: TGTGCCACCAGCCCGGGACTAGCGGCCTCCACAGATACGCAGTATTTT
CDR3: CATSPGLAASTDTQYF

V: TRBV5-4
J: TRBJ2-5
size: -
D: -
DNA: TGTGCCAGCAGCCCGGGACTGGCCCAAGAGACCCAGTACTTC
CDR3: CASSPGLAQETQYF

V: TRBV5-1
J: TRBJ2-2
size: once
D: TRBD1
DNA: TGCGCCAGCAGCACGGGACAGGGATATGCCGGGGAGCTGTTTTTT
CDR3: CASSTGQGYAGELFF